This paragraph reports one T cell receptor beta chain. Its specificity is unknown. The sample belongs to a study of blood T cells in healthy people across ages. General observations from the study: It was the long-lived donors that had more naive CD4+ cells and higher diversity than aged donors.

The CDR3 has 16 residues. Germline V CDR1 and CDR2: SGDLS, YYNGEE. The junction had 6 bases not matched to a gene; V was cut back by 3 bases and J by 1 base. A sample-barcoded 5' primer and a J-beta primer mix were used in a second PCR of roughly 6 to 11 cycles. Each sample provided no less than 2.5 million CDR3-containing paired-end reads. TCRdb ran MiXCR on the 5' RACE reads and lists one entry per CDR3 protein. This sample has roughly 860,000 distinct CDR3 sequences, with 62% found just once. The sequence was collected from a man younger than 40 in good health. Input material: blood. The chain links TRBV9 to TRBJ2-4, with TRBD2 matching over 8 bases. The CDR3 is CASSASGGAAKNIQYF. DNA for the CDR3: TGTGCCAGCAGCGCCTCCGGGGGGGCGGCCAAAAACATTCAGTACTTC.